This T cell receptor (beta chain) stems from a study of Graves' ophthalmopathy and Graves' hyperthyroidism. Study context: Untreated patients at initial diagnosis provided peripheral blood.

TCR beta CDR3 regions were amplified from RNA transcripts. Second-round multiplex PCR followed a first-round RT-PCR using HTBI primers. TCRdb used MiXCR to reprocess the multiplex PCR reads, holding one entry per CDR3 protein. In the table there are around 400,000 distinct CDR3 sequences, under 25% of which are singletons. V was pared by 6 bases and J by 3 bases, with 15 bases between. The CDR3 has 14 amino acids. This clonotype occurred many times. Sequencing used peripheral blood. This clonotype was sampled from a young woman with stable Graves' hyperthyroidism. The chain carries TRBV12-3 or TRBV12-4 and TRBJ2-7, with D tentatively TRBD1 (6 bases). The CDR3 reads CASRGHRVGYEQYF. CDR3 sequence (DNA): TGTGCCAGCAGGGGCCACAGGGTGGGCTACGAGCAGTACTTC.